This is a list of T cell receptor beta chains from one sample in a study of regulatory T cells in long-lasting Graves disease. TCRdb redid the calling of the multiplex PCR reads with MiXCR, one entry per CDR3 protein. The sample yields some 370,000 distinct CDR3 sequences, roughly 10% seen once. The same sample was also used in a study of T cells in Graves' hyperthyroidism and ophthalmopathy.

This specimen was peripheral blood mononuclear cells (PBMCs), taken at new diagnosis, from a patient treated with antithyroid drugs. All receptors come from a woman aged 18-35 years with Graves disease. CDR3s leave out the opening cysteine and the closing phenylalanine or tryptophan. Expanded clones get a size class; other rows say once, few or many, or leave the size out.

>TRBJ2-1|many|TRBV12-3/TRBV12-4
ASSWSGGRALYNEQF
>TRBJ1-2|few|TRBV10-3
AISAYRQGVGDGYT
>TRBJ2-1|NA|TRBV7-9
ASSSGRPFQF
>TRBJ2-1|many|TRBV2
ASSANLAGAQKQF
>TRBJ1-1|many|TRBV3-1
ASSQARGWDTEAF
>TRBJ2-3|few|TRBV30
AWSIPWRGVTDTQY
>TRBJ2-1|many|TRBV20-1
SATLGASGSGLI
>TRBJ2-1|many|TRBV12-3/TRBV12-4
ASILLGNPSYNEQF
>TRBJ2-1|many|TRBV7-2
ASSLVPLAGDEQF
>TRBJ1-5|many|TRBV12-3/TRBV12-4
ASRSQGSNQPQH
>TRBJ2-7|NA|TRBV29-1
SVEDRGLASYEQY
>TRBJ2-1|many|TRBV4-1
ASSQAAARSNEQF
>TRBJ2-1|few|TRBV3-2
ASSQDWGIGQGTFNSYNEQF
>TRBJ1-1|many|TRBV29-1
SVREGVTEAF
>TRBJ2-1|NA|TRBV7-9
ASSYLPQGNDEQF
>TRBJ2-1|NA|TRBV9
ASSVPGQGPYNEQF
>TRBJ2-3|NA|TRBV20-1
SARDRRIWTDTQY
>TRBJ2-3|few|TRBV4-3
ASSRRRAPDTQY
>TRBJ2-1|many|TRBV7-8
ASSPAFRTGGGDEQF
>TRBJ2-1|few|TRBV10-3
AIRRDRYNEQF
>TRBJ2-5|many|TRBV20-1
SARTGAKETQY
>TRBJ1-4|few|TRBV20-1
SAPRTSTNEKLF
>TRBJ2-3|NA|TRBV4-1
ASSQQWTSGNEADTQY
>TRBJ2-3|NA|TRBV7-8
ASSLVLAGGPMPDTQY
>TRBJ2-7|NA|TRBV28
ASSGGARSYEQY
>TRBJ1-2|many|TRBV12-3/TRBV12-4
ASSTPSGTNYGYT
>TRBJ2-5|many|TRBV4-2
ASSQETLKETQY
>TRBJ2-5|many|TRBV16
ASSQAGKIQETQY
>TRBJ1-6|few|TRBV11-2
ASSQDRWDSPLH
>TRBJ2-1|NA|TRBV18
ASSRFSGSGSYNEQF
>TRBJ1-2|many|TRBV2
ASSEGGGLSYGYT
>TRBJ1-1|many|TRBV6-2/TRBV6-3
ASSYVNRREAF
>TRBJ2-3|many|TRBV30
AWSPTSSPGTQY
>TRBJ2-1|many|TRBV7-2
ASSLEAIFNNEQF
>TRBJ2-7|many|TRBV18
ASSPRTGGGFEQY
>TRBJ2-5|few|TRBV29-1
SVSRARQETQY
>TRBJ1-2|NA|TRBV19
ASSTGRGNYGYT